The TCR beta chain under discussion was sequenced for a study of T cell changes during pregnancy in multiple sclerosis. The table came from immunoSEQ multiplex PCR; TCRdb's copy has only in-frame clones and leaves some out. The repertoire holds 38,000 or so clones, with around 90% as singletons. This clone was detected only once. At one of its ends the junction is not consistent with the germline gene, which may arise from a read error. This CDR3 region has 13 residues. Germline V gives CDR1 SQVTM, CDR2 ANQGSEA. Sample: CD4+ T cells from peripheral blood mononuclear cells, taken in the second trimester of pregnancy. The clonotype was recovered from a female donor with multiple sclerosis, enrolled in a pregnancy study. The chain uses TRBV29-1 and TRBJ2-1; weak D call: TRBD1 (6 bases). The CDR3 region is CSLRPQGYSEQFF. The CDR3 region has the DNA TGCAGCCTTCGCCCCCAGGGGTACAGTGAGCAGTTCTTC.